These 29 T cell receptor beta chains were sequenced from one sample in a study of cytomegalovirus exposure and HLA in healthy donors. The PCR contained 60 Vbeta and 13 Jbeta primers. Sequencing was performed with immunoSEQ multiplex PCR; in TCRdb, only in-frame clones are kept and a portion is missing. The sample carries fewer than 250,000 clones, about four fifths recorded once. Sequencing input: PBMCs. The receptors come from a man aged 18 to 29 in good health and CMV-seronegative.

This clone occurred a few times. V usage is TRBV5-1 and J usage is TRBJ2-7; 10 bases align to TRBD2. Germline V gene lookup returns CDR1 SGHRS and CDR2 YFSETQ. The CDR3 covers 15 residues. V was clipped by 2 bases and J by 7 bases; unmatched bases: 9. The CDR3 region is CASSFKSGGAGEQYF. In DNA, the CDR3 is TGCGCCAGCAGCTTCAAAAGCGGGGGGGCAGGAGAGCAGTACTTC.

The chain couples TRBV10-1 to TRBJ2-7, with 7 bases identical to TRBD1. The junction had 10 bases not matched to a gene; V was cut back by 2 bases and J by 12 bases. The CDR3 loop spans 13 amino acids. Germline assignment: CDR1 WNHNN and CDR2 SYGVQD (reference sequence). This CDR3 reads CASSERSRGQLYF. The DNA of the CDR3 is TGCGCCAGCAGTGAGCGGTCCCGGGGACAGCTGTACTTC.

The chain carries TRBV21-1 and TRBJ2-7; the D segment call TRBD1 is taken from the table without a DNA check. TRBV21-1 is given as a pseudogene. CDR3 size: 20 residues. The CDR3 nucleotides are TGTGCCAGCAGCAATCCCCTAAAGGTTGATGGGGCTCCCTTCTCCTACGAGCAGTACTTC. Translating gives CASSNPLKVDGAPFSYEQYF.

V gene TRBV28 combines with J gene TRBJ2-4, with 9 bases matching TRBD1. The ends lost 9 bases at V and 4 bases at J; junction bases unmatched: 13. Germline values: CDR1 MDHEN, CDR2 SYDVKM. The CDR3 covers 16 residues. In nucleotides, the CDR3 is TGTGCCAGTACCAACAGGGGGCGGCTTAGAAAAAACATTCAGTACTTC. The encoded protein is CASTNRGRLRKNIQYF.

The CDR3 region is CASSFDSYNEQFF. The CDR3 bases are TGTGCCAGCAGTTTCGACAGTTACAATGAGCAGTTCTTC. The V call is TRBV11-3, the J call TRBJ2-1; perhaps TRBD1 as D (5 bases). Germline V gene data show CDR1 as SGHNT and CDR2 as YENEEA. The CDR3 consists of 13 residues. Trimming removed 6 bases from V and 4 bases from J, with 10 bases in between.

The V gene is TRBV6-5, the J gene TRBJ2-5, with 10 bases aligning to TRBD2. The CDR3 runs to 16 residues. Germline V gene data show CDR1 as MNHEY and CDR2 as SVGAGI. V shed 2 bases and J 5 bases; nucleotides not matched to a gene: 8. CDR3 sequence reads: CASSYLAGAPLETQYF. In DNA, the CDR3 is TGTGCCAGCAGTTACCTAGCGGGAGCACCGTTGGAGACCCAGTACTTC.

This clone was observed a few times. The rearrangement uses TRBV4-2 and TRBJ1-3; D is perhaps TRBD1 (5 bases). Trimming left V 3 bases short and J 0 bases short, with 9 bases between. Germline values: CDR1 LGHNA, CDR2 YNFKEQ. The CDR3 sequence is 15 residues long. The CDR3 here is CASSHRVSSGNTIYF. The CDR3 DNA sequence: TGTGCCAGCAGCCACAGGGTCAGCTCTGGAAACACCATATATTTT.

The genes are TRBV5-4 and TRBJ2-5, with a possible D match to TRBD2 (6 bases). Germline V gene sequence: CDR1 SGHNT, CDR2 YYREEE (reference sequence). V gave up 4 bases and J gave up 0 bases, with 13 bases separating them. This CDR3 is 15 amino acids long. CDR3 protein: CASSPGGGNQETQYF. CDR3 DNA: TGTGCCAGCAGCCCCGGTGGGGGGAACCAAGAGACCCAGTACTTC. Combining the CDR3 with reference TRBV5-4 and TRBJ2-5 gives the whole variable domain ETGVTQSPTHLIKTRGQQVTLRCSSQSGHNTVSWYQQALGQGPQFIFQYYREEENGRGNFPPRFSGLQFPNYSSELNVNALELDDSALYLCASSPGGGNQETQYFGPGTRLLVL.

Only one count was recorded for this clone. CDR3 region: CASSSPGQGEATEAFF. In DNA, the CDR3 is TGTGCCAGCAGCTCACCGGGACAGGGAGAGGCCACTGAAGCTTTCTTT. The genes are TRBV7-9 and TRBJ1-1; 9 bases are a match to TRBD1. Germline CDR1 is SEHNR and CDR2 is FQNEAQ (reference sequence). The CDR3 is made up of 16 amino acids. The V gene end was trimmed by 4 bases and the J gene end by 4 bases; junction bases not matched to a gene: 10.

Here the CDR3 reads CASSPRTGGGGEKLFF. CDR3 nucleotide sequence: TGTGCCAGCAGCCCCCGGACAGGGGGCGGAGGGGAAAAACTGTTTTTT. The chain has TRBV7-6 and TRBJ1-4; 11 bases fit TRBD1. The germline CDR1 and CDR2 sequences are SGHVS and FNYEAQ. CDR3 length: 16 amino acids. The V and J ends lost 5 bases and 8 bases, in that order; junction bases with no gene match: 10.

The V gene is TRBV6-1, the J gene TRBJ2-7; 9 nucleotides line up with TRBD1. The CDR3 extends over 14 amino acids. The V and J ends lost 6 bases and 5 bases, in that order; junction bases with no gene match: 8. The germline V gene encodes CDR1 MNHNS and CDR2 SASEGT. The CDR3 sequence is CASSPGTGTHEQYF. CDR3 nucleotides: TGTGCCAGCAGCCCGGGGACAGGGACCCACGAGCAGTACTTC.

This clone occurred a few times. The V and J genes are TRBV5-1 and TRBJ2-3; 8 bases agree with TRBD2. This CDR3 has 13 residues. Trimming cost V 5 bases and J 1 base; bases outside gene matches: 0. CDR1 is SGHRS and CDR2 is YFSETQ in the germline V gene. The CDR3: CASRTSGTDTQYF. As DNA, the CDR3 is TGCGCCAGCAGGACTAGCGGCACAGATACGCAGTATTTT.

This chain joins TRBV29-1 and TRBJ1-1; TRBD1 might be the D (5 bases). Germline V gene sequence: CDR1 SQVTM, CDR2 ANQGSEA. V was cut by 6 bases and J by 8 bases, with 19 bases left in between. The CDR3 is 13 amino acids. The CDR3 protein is CSVDDSIPGEAFF. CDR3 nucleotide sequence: TGCAGCGTGGACGACAGCATCCCCGGGGAAGCTTTCTTT.

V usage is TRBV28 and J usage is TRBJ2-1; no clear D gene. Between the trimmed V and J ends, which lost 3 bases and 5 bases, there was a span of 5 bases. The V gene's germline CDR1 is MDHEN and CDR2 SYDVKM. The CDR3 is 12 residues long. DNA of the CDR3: TGTGCCAGCAGTTTGTATAACAATGAGCAGTTCTTC. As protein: CASSLYNNEQFF.

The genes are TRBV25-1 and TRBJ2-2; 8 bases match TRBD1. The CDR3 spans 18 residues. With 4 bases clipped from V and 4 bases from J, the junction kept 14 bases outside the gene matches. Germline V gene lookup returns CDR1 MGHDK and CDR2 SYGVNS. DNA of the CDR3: TGTGCCAGCAGTGGGGAGACCAGACAGGGGCCCATCACCGGGGAGCTGTTTTTT. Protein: CASSGETRQGPITGELFF. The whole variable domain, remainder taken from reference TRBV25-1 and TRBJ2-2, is EADIYQTPRYLVIGTGKKITLECSQTMGHDKMYWYQQDPGMELHLIHYSYGVNSTEKGDLSSESTVSRIRTEHFPLTLESARPSHTSQYLCASSGETRQGPITGELFFGEGSRLTVL.

CDR3 protein: CASSLGRTGYYEQYF. The CDR3 DNA sequence: TGTGCCAGCAGCTTAGGGCGGACAGGGTACTACGAGCAGTACTTC. V is TRBV7-8 and J is TRBJ2-5; 8 bases line up with TRBD1. TRBJ2-7 matches the DNA end more closely, so the J call is doubtful. Germline CDR1 reads SGHVS; CDR2 reads FQNEAQ. CDR3 length equals 15 residues.

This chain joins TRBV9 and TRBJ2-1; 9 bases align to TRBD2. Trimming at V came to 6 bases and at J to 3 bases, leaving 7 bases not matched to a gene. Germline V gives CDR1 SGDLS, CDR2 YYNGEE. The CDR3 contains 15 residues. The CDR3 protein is CASKAGTSRYNEQFF. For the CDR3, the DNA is TGTGCCAGCAAGGCCGGGACTAGCCGCTACAATGAGCAGTTCTTC. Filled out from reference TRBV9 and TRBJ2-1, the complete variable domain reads DSGVTQTPKHLITATGQRVTLRCSPRSGDLSVYWYQQSLDQGLQFLIQYYNGEERAKGNILERFSAQQFPDLHSELNLSSLELGDSALYFCASKAGTSRYNEQFFGPGTRLTVL.

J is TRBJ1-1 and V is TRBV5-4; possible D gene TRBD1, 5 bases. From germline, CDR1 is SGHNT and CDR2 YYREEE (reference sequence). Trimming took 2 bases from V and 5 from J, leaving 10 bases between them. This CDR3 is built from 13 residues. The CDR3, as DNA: TGTGCCAGCAGCTTTGGGGGGGGGACTGAAGCTTTCTTT. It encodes CASSFGGGTEAFF.

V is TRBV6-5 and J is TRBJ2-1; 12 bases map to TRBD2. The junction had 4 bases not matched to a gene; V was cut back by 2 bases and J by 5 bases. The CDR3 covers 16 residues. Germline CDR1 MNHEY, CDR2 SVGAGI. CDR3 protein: CASSYPGTSGHNEQFF. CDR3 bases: TGTGCCAGCAGTTACCCCGGGACTAGCGGGCACAATGAGCAGTTCTTC.

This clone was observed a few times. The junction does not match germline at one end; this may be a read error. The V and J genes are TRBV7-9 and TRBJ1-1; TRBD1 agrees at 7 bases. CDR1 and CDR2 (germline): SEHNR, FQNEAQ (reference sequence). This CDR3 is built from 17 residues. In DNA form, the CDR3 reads TGTTCCAGCAGCTTAGGTCTGTGGGGGGACAGCAACACTGAAGCTTTCTTT. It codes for CSSSLGLWGDSNTEAFF.

The CDR3 nucleotides are TGTGCCAGCAGCGTAGACTCCCGGGACACTGAAGCTTTCTTT. Its translation: CASSVDSRDTEAFF. The rearrangement uses TRBV9 and TRBJ1-1, with D hard to call. V was pared by 0 bases and J by 3 bases, with 9 bases between. The CDR3 runs 14 residues. Looked up from germline, CDR1 is SGDLS and CDR2 is YYNGEE.

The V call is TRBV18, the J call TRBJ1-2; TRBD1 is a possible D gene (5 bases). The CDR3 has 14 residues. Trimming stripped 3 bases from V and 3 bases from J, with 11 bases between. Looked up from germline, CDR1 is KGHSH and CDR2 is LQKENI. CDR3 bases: TGTGCCAGCTCACCGCCAGGGTTTTACTATGGCTACACCTTC. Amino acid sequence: CASSPPGFYYGYTF.

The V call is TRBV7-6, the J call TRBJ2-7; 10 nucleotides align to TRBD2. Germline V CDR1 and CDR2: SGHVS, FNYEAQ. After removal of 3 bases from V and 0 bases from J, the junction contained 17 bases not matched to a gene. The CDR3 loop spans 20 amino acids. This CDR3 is CASSLGSSGGGVGSSYEQYF. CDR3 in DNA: TGTGCCAGCAGCTTGGGCTCTAGCGGGGGAGGTGTTGGGAGCTCCTACGAGCAGTACTTC.

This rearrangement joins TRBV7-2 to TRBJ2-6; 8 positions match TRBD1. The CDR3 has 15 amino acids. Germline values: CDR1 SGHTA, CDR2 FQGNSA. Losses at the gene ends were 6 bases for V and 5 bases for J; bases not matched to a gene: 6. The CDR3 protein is CASSPGGARANVLTF. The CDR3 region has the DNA TGTGCCAGCAGTCCAGGGGGCGCGAGGGCCAACGTCCTGACTTTC.

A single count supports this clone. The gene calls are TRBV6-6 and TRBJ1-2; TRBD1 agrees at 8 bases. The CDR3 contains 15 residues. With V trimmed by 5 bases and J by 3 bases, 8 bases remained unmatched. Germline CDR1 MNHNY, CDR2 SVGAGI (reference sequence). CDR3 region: CASSPRQGAHYGYTF. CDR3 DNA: TGTGCCAGCAGTCCGAGGCAGGGGGCCCACTATGGCTACACCTTC.

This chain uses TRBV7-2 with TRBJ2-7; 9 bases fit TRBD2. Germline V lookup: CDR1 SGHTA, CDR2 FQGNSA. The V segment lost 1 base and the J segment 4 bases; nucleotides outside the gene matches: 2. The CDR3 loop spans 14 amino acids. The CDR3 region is CASSLGAGGYEQYF. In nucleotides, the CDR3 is TGTGCCAGCAGCTTAGGGGCGGGAGGGTACGAGCAGTACTTC.

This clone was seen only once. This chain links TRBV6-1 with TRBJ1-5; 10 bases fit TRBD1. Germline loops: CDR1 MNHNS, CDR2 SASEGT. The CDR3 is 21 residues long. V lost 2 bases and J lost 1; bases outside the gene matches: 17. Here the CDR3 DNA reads TGTGCCAGCAGTGAACGTTCGCTAGGGACAGGGGTGTATTGGAGCAATCAGCCCCAGCATTTT. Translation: CASSERSLGTGVYWSNQPQHF.

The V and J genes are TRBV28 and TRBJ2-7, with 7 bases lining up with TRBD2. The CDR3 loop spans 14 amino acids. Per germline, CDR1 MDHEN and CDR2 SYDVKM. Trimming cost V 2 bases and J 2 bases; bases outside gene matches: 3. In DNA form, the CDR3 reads TGTGCCAGCAGTTTACGGGAGGAACCCTACGAGCAGTACTTC. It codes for CASSLREEPYEQYF.

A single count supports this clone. The CDR3 region has the DNA TGTGCCAGCAGTGACAGGCTAAACAATCAGCCCCAGCATTTT. This translates into CASSDRLNNQPQHF. The chain is built from TRBV2 and TRBJ1-5; D is undetermined. The CDR3 is made up of 14 amino acids. V gave up 3 bases and J gave up 3 bases, with 9 bases separating them. Looked up from germline, CDR1 is SNHLY and CDR2 is FYNNEI.